Shown below are 16 T cell receptor beta chains from a single sample sequenced in a study of OX40 agonist ivuxolimab in advanced cancers. Assay used: immunoSEQ multiplex PCR; TCRdb lists only in-frame clones, some missing. The data show fewer than 15,000 clones, around 83% seen once. The sample in question was CD4+ or CD8+ T cells sorted from blood, obtained in a trial of the OX40 agonist ivuxolimab. The receptor source for this set is an adult with an advanced solid tumor such as melanoma, head and neck, liver or kidney cancer.

This chain connects TRBV19 to TRBJ2-3; 7 nucleotides align to TRBD2. Germline V CDR1 and CDR2: LNHDA, SQIVND (reference sequence). The CDR3 has 14 amino acids. V dropped 3 bases and J dropped 4; count of bases not matched to a gene: 4. This CDR3 is CASSIGDYSDTQYF. The CDR3 nucleotides are TGTGCCAGTAGTATCGGGGACTATTCAGATACGCAGTATTTT.

By frequency in the sample, this clone is large. This chain links TRBV7-9 with TRBJ1-1; 7 bases are a match to TRBD1. The V segment lost 2 bases and the J segment 6 bases; nucleotides outside the gene matches: 12. Germline values: CDR1 SEHNR, CDR2 FQNEAQ (reference sequence). The CDR3 runs 16 residues. The CDR3 DNA reads TGTGCCAGCAGCTTATCTGAGGGGGCATCGGGCGCTGAAGCTTTCTTT. The encoded protein is CASSLSEGASGAEAFF.

The rearrangement links TRBV27 to TRBJ2-7, with TRBD1 matching over 11 bases. The CDR3 is 15 amino acids. The V gene end was trimmed by 5 bases and the J gene end by 2 bases; junction bases not matched to a gene: 5. The germline V gene has CDR1 MNHEY and CDR2 SMNVEV (reference sequence). CDR3 DNA: TGTGCCAGCAGTCCCCCGGGACAGGGGGCCTACGAGCAGTACTTC. Protein product: CASSPPGQGAYEQYF.

CDR3 sequence: CASSLYSSGANVLTF. DNA of the CDR3: TGTGCCAGCAGCTTATACTCCTCTGGGGCCAACGTCCTGACTTTC. The gene calls are TRBV5-8 and TRBJ2-6; no reliable D call. Germline-derived CDR1 and CDR2 are SGHTS and YDEGEE. The ends were cut back, 2 bases at V and 0 bases at J, with 6 bases in the middle. This CDR3 is 15 amino acids long.

The chain links TRBV10-2 to TRBJ1-3; no firm D call. The V gene lost 6 bases and the J gene lost 0 bases, with 12 bases spanning the gap. Germline V gene data show CDR1 as WSHSY and CDR2 as SAAADI. The CDR3 totals 15 residues. CDR3 in amino acids: CASRDGAGSGNTIYF. CDR3 DNA sequence: TGCGCCAGCAGGGACGGAGCCGGCTCTGGAAACACCATATATTTT.

The V and J genes are TRBV11-3 and TRBJ1-5, with D uncertain. CDR1 SGHNT and CDR2 YENEEA come from the germline V gene. The CDR3 loop spans 13 amino acids. The V end was cut by 6 bases, the J end by 7 bases, with 13 bases between. In nucleotides, the CDR3 is TGTGCCAGCAGATATTCGAACGGGCAGCCCCAGCATTTT. Protein sequence: CASRYSNGQPQHF.

This clone was counted between two and nine times. This sequence joins TRBV28 and TRBJ2-5, with a possible D match to TRBD2 (5 bases). With 4 bases removed from V and 2 bases from J, the gap between germline ends came to 11 bases. This CDR3 contains 14 residues. CDR1 MDHEN and CDR2 SYDVKM come from the germline V gene. For the CDR3, the DNA is TGTGCCAGCAGTTCGTGGACGGGACAAGAGACCCAGTACTTC. The encoded protein is CASSSWTGQETQYF.

This sequence joins TRBV7-6 and TRBJ1-4; perhaps TRBD1 as D (5 bases). The germline gives CDR1 SGHVS, CDR2 FNYEAQ. The CDR3 length is 15 residues. V shed 0 bases and J shed 8 bases, with 13 bases lying between them. CDR3 amino acids: CASSLAGAPEEKLFF. The CDR3 bases are TGTGCCAGCAGCTTAGCTGGGGCACCGGAAGAAAAACTGTTTTTT.

This clone has at least ten counts. The V gene is TRBV28, the J gene TRBJ2-7; D ambiguous. Per germline, CDR1 MDHEN and CDR2 SYDVKM. The CDR3 loop spans 12 amino acids. The V end was cut by 7 bases, the J end by 6 bases, with 13 bases between. The CDR3 coding sequence is TGTGCCAGCACCCCAGGTGGGCTCGAGCAGTACTTC. Amino acids: CASTPGGLEQYF.

The chain carries TRBV7-7 and TRBJ2-1; perhaps D is TRBD1 or TRBD2 (5 bases each). Per the germline V gene, CDR1 is SSHAT and CDR2 is FNYEAQ (reference sequence). The V and J ends lost 5 bases and 9 bases respectively, with 14 bases between them. The CDR3 contains 13 residues. The CDR3, as DNA: TGTGCCAGCAGCCCGGACGAGGGGTCTGAGCAGTTCTTC. It is translated as CASSPDEGSEQFF. The entire variable domain, with the rest obtained from reference TRBV7-7 and TRBJ2-1, is as follows: GAGVSQSPRYKVTKRGQDVTLRCDPISSHATLYWYQQALGQGPEFLTYFNYEAQPDKSGLPSDRFSAERPEGSISTLTIQRTEQRDSAMYRCASSPDEGSEQFFGPGTRLTVL.

V is TRBV19 and J is TRBJ2-6; D uncertain. Germline CDR1 LNHDA, CDR2 SQIVND (reference sequence). The CDR3 contains 15 residues. Trimming shortened V by 9 bases and J by 0 bases, and 12 bases separated the two germline ends. The CDR3 sequence: CASLEAVSGANVLTF. CDR3 nucleotide sequence: TGTGCCAGCCTCGAGGCGGTCTCTGGGGCCAACGTCCTGACTTTC.

This chain connects TRBV5-6 to TRBJ1-1; TRBD1 is a possible D gene (6 bases). V was pared by 1 base and J by 0 bases, with 10 bases between. The CDR3 runs 15 residues. Germline CDR1 SGHDT, CDR2 YYEEEE. The CDR3 protein is CASSLQGLMNTEAFF. The DNA of the CDR3 is TGTGCCAGCAGCTTGCAGGGGCTCATGAACACTGAAGCTTTCTTT. Looking up the rest from reference TRBV5-6 and TRBJ1-1 gives the full variable domain: DAGVTQSPTHLIKTRGQQVTLRCSPKSGHDTVSWYQQALGQGPQFIFQYYEEEERQRGNFPDRFSGHQFPNYSSELNVNALLLGDSALYLCASSLQGLMNTEAFFGQGTRLTVV.

This clone was seen repeatedly, ten times or more. The V gene is TRBV7-9, the J gene TRBJ1-2; no reliable D call. With 4 bases removed from V and 4 bases from J, the gap between germline ends came to 7 bases. The CDR3 loop spans 12 amino acids. CDR1 and CDR2 (germline): SEHNR, FQNEAQ (reference sequence). The CDR3 protein is CASSSDGYGYTF. The DNA of the CDR3 is TGTGCCAGCAGCTCGGACGGCTATGGCTACACCTTC.

The chain uses TRBV28 and TRBJ1-2; TRBD1 aligns across 7 bases. Losses at the gene ends were 6 bases for V and 0 bases for J; bases not matched to a gene: 4. The CDR3 runs 14 residues. Germline lookup yields CDR1 MDHEN and CDR2 SYDVKM. DNA for the CDR3: TGTGCCAGCAGACTACAGGGGACTAACTATGGCTACACCTTC. Protein: CASRLQGTNYGYTF.

The rearrangement links TRBV16 to TRBJ2-7, with D uncertain. V was clipped by 1 base and J by 2 bases, with 6 bases between them. The CDR3 is made up of 13 amino acids. Germline CDR1 is KGHSY and CDR2 is FQNENV. CDR3 DNA: TGTGCCAGCAGCCAATGGTCCGCCTACGAGCAGTACTTC. The encoded protein is CASSQWSAYEQYF.

This sequence joins TRBV7-9 and TRBJ2-7; 8 nucleotides align to TRBD1. Germline V gene sequence: CDR1 SEHNR, CDR2 FQNEAQ (reference sequence). V lost 3 bases to trimming and J lost 0 bases; unmatched junction nucleotides: 4. This CDR3 is built from 15 residues. The CDR3 reads CASSLGQEISYEQYF. The CDR3 nucleotides are TGTGCCAGCAGCTTGGGACAGGAGATCTCCTACGAGCAGTACTTC.